Following are 17 T cell receptor beta chains from one sample sequenced in a study of blood T cell repertoires in COVID-19. This table comes from immunoSEQ multiplex PCR, and its TCRdb copy is limited to in-frame clones, with some not included. The sample contains 240,000 or so clones, more than 80% of which appear only once. The sequencing sample was made of PBMCs or T cells enriched from blood (not recorded which). The receptors were sampled from a man between 50 and 59 years old who had been exposed to COVID-19.

The chain couples TRBV30 to TRBJ1-2; maybe TRBD1 (6 bases). The germline V and J ends were trimmed by 0 bases and 6 bases, with 17 bases remaining between them. Germline V gives CDR1 GTSNPN, CDR2 SVGIG (reference sequence). This CDR3 spans 15 amino acids. The CDR3 coding sequence is TGTGCCTGGAGTGTACGAGGACAGTTCATCGATGGCTACACCTTC. It codes for CAWSVRGQFIDGYTF.

This chain uses TRBV5-4 with TRBJ2-5; unclear D gene. CDR1 is SGHNT, CDR2 YYREEE, per germline (reference sequence). CDR3 length: 13 amino acids. Deletions cut 1 base from V and 3 bases from J, with 7 bases between. In DNA, the CDR3 is TGTGCCAGCAGCTTGCCCCGGGAAGAGACCCAGTACTTC. This encodes CASSLPREETQYF.

The chain employs TRBV28 and TRBJ1-5; no reliable D call. The CDR3 has 18 residues. V lost 3 bases, J lost 1 base, and 19 bases lay in between. The V gene's germline CDR1 is MDHEN and CDR2 SYDVKM. This CDR3 is CASSFWAPGQKSNQPQHF. The DNA for the CDR3 is TGTGCCAGCAGTTTCTGGGCCCCCGGCCAGAAGAGCAATCAGCCCCAGCATTTT.

The rearrangement uses TRBV30 and TRBJ2-1; 11 nucleotides match TRBD2. After removal of 2 bases from V and 8 bases from J, the junction contained 5 bases not matched to a gene. The CDR3 consists of 14 residues. Per the germline V gene, CDR1 is GTSNPN and CDR2 is SVGIG (reference sequence). CDR3 sequence (DNA): TGTGCCTGGAGTCCTCCTAGCGGGGGGTATGAGCAGTTCTTC. As protein: CAWSPPSGGYEQFF.

The rearrangement joins TRBV7-2 to TRBJ1-5; a possible D gene is TRBD1 (6 bases). The CDR3 runs 16 residues. V was shortened by 1 base and J by 0 bases, with 10 bases between the two germline ends. CDR1 SGHTA and CDR2 FQGNSA come from the germline V gene. The CDR3 is CASSLVPGDSNQPQHF. CDR3 nucleotide sequence: TGTGCCAGCAGCTTAGTCCCAGGGGATAGCAATCAGCCCCAGCATTTT.

This chain joins TRBV5-1 and TRBJ1-5; TRBD1 agrees at 9 bases. The V segment lost 4 bases and the J segment 4 bases; nucleotides outside the gene matches: 6. The CDR3 spans 15 residues. Germline V gene sequence: CDR1 SGHRS, CDR2 YFSETQ. The CDR3 is CASSTGTGWNQPQHF. Here the CDR3 DNA reads TGCGCCAGCAGCACCGGGACAGGGTGGAATCAGCCCCAGCATTTT.

This chain links TRBV28 with TRBJ2-7, with D hard to call. The germline V and J ends were trimmed by 6 bases and 7 bases, with 13 bases remaining between them. The CDR3 is made up of 12 amino acids. In germline, CDR1 is MDHEN, CDR2 SYDVKM. CDR3 bases: TGTGCCAGCAGCTTAACGGGTGGAGAGCAGTACGTC. Translated, it gives CASSLTGGEQYV.

This clone was counted once. V usage is TRBV7-9 and J usage is TRBJ1-4; TRBD1 matches 7 bases. The germline V gene has CDR1 SEHNR and CDR2 FQNEAQ (reference sequence). This CDR3 comprises 15 residues. The trim removed 5 bases at V and 3 bases at J, leaving 6 bases unmatched. The CDR3 nucleotides are TGTGCCAGCAGCCTGGGACAGTCCTCTAATGAAAAACTGTTTTTT. Amino acids: CASSLGQSSNEKLFF.

The V gene is TRBV30, the J gene TRBJ1-1; D possibly corresponds to TRBD1 (5 bases). This CDR3 region has 13 residues. Germline V CDR1 and CDR2: GTSNPN, SVGIG (reference sequence). Trimming pared 1 base from V and 2 bases from J, leaving 8 bases between. The DNA of the CDR3 is TGTGCCTGGAGTGGACAGATTAACACTGAAGCTTTCTTT. Translating gives CAWSGQINTEAFF.

The rearrangement joins TRBV28 to TRBJ2-4, with D perhaps TRBD2 (5 bases). Germline V gene sequence: CDR1 MDHEN, CDR2 SYDVKM. Trimming shortened V by 6 bases and J by 4 bases, and 19 bases separated the two germline ends. The CDR3 has 16 amino acids. CDR3 sequence: CASSLVPGSGKNIQYF. The CDR3 nucleotides read TGTGCCAGCAGCCTTGTACCGGGGTCGGGAAAAAACATTCAGTACTTC.

Turning to this clone: This same CDR3 is encoded by further DNA sequences in the sample. This rearrangement joins TRBV29-1 to TRBJ1-1, with D possibly matching TRBD1 (5 bases). Looked up from germline, CDR1 is SQVTM and CDR2 is ANQGSEA. The CDR3 is made up of 11 amino acids. V was clipped by 4 bases and J by 5 bases, with 8 bases between them. This CDR3 is CSVGGDTEAFF. CDR3 nucleotides: TGCAGCGTTGGGGGGGATACTGAAGCTTTCTTT.

The chain joins TRBV7-9 to TRBJ2-4; perhaps TRBD1 as D (6 bases). Trimming took off 5 bases at V and 5 bases at J, with 16 bases between the two ends. The CDR3 runs 15 residues. Germline CDR1 reads SEHNR; CDR2 reads FQNEAQ (reference sequence). CDR3 nucleotide sequence: TGTGCCAGCAGCAAACTTGCCGAGGGGGAAAACATTCAGTACTTC. Encoded protein: CASSKLAEGENIQYF.

V is TRBV19 and J is TRBJ1-5, with D tentatively TRBD1 (6 bases). There are 15 residues in the CDR3. Germline CDR1 and CDR2: LNHDA and SQIVND (reference sequence). The V end lost 3 bases, the J end lost 5 bases, and 14 bases lay between the germline ends. The CDR3: CASSIFSTGDQPQHF. DNA for the CDR3: TGTGCCAGTAGTATTTTTTCGACAGGAGATCAGCCCCAGCATTTT.

V gene TRBV27 combines with J gene TRBJ1-5; TRBD1 is a possible D gene (5 bases). With 2 bases removed from V and 3 bases from J, the gap between germline ends came to 11 bases. This CDR3 is built from 15 residues. Germline V gene lookup returns CDR1 MNHEY and CDR2 SMNVEV (reference sequence). The CDR3 DNA reads as TGTGCCAGCAGTTTAGGCCCGGGACTCAATCAGCCCCAGCATTTT. This gives the protein CASSLGPGLNQPQHF.

The chain couples TRBV3-1 (or the pseudogene TRBV3-2) to TRBJ2-2, with TRBD1 as a possible D gene (5 bases). This CDR3 spans 15 amino acids. V was clipped by 4 bases and J by 6 bases, with 15 bases between them. Per germline, CDR1 LGHDT and CDR2 YNNKEL (reference sequence). This CDR3 is CASSPLGRLPGELFF. The CDR3 DNA follows: TGTGCCAGCAGCCCATTGGGGCGCCTGCCCGGGGAGCTGTTTTTT.

This clone has a single count. This chain uses TRBV19 with TRBJ1-1, with D uncertain. Trimming removed 2 bases from V and 5 bases from J, with 9 bases in between. The CDR3 consists of 13 residues. The germline CDR1 and CDR2 sequences are LNHDA and SQIVND (reference sequence). This CDR3 is CASSISRSTEAFF. The DNA for the CDR3 is TGTGCCAGTAGTATAAGTAGGAGTACTGAAGCTTTCTTT.

The rearrangement joins TRBV3-1 (or the pseudogene TRBV3-2) to TRBJ2-1; D unresolved. Germline lookup yields CDR1 LGHDT and CDR2 YNNKEL (reference sequence). V lost 4 bases to trimming and J lost 0 bases, with 10 bases between them. The CDR3 length is 15 residues. CDR3: CASSPTLSSYNEQFF. CDR3 bases: TGTGCCAGCAGCCCTACCCTTAGCTCCTACAATGAGCAGTTCTTC.